These 16 T cell receptor beta chains originate from one sample sequenced in a study of T cells in Graves' hyperthyroidism and ophthalmopathy. Authors of the study amplified TCR beta CDR3 regions from RNA transcripts. Initially, a first-round RT-PCR of the TCR CDR3 employed the HTBI primer set. TCRdb ran MiXCR on the multiplex PCR reads and lists one entry per CDR3 protein. In the table there are about 96,000 distinct CDR3 sequences, roughly 56% of which are singletons. The specimen was blood. These receptor sequences come from a woman in her thirties or forties with Graves' hyperthyroidism.

This clonotype is labeled as medium-sized. The chain links TRBV20-1 to TRBJ1-1, with unresolved D. Per germline, CDR1 DFQATT and CDR2 SNEGSKA (reference sequence). V lost 3 bases and J 0 bases, leaving 11 bases between the germline ends. This CDR3 has 14 residues. The CDR3 bases are TGCAGTGCTAGTGCCGGTACACTGAACACTGAAGCTTTCTTT. Translated, it gives CSASAGTLNTEAFF.

V gene TRBV28 combines with J gene TRBJ2-3; 11 nucleotides align to TRBD2. CDR1 is MDHEN, CDR2 SYDVKM, per germline. The CDR3 is 14 residues long. V trimming: 6 bases; J trimming: 3 bases; junction bases outside the gene matches: 2. CDR3 DNA sequence: TGTGCCAGCAGAGTAGCGGGAGGGACAGATACGCAGTATTTT. It is translated as CASRVAGGTDTQYF.

Worth noting for this clonotype: A much larger clone lies one base from this, so it may be a read error. The gene calls are TRBV19 and TRBJ1-4; the D gene is possibly TRBD1 (6 bases). Germline values: CDR1 LNHDA, CDR2 SQIVND (reference sequence). The V gene lost 11 bases and the J gene lost 6 bases, with 22 bases spanning the gap. The length of the CDR3 is 15 residues. For the CDR3, the DNA is TGTGCCGGCACCTATGAGGGGGGCGTCGATGAAAAACTGTTTTTT. Translated: CAGTYEGGVDEKLFF. Full variable domain (missing parts from reference TRBV19 and TRBJ1-4): DGGITQSPKYLFRKEGQNVTLSCEQNLNHDAMYWYRQDPGQGLRLIYYSQIVNDFQKGDIAEGYSVSREKKESFPLTVTSAQKNPTAFYLCAGTYEGGVDEKLFFGSGTQLSVL.

The chain joins TRBV2 to TRBJ1-4, with TRBD1 matching 9 bases. This CDR3 is 17 amino acids long. V was clipped by 4 bases and J by 8 bases; unmatched bases: 14. The germline gives CDR1 SNHLY, CDR2 FYNNEI. CDR3 residues: CASSGYILPGQGEKLFF. Here the CDR3 DNA reads TGTGCCAGCAGTGGTTACATTCTCCCGGGACAGGGAGAAAAACTGTTTTTT.

Many counts were recorded for this clonotype. The rearrangement uses TRBV20-1 and TRBJ1-5; TRBD1 might be the D (5 bases). This CDR3 has 14 amino acids. Per germline, CDR1 DFQATT and CDR2 SNEGSKA (reference sequence). V lost 5 bases and J 3 bases, leaving 14 bases between the germline ends. CDR3 coding DNA: TGCAGTGCTGACCCCCCAGGGCACAATCAGCCCCAGCATTTT. Its protein product is CSADPPGHNQPQHF.

There are a few counts of this clonotype. The gene calls are TRBV2 and TRBJ1-5; D unresolved. CDR3 length: 18 residues. V shed 5 bases and J shed 0 bases, with 20 bases lying between them. Per germline, CDR1 SNHLY and CDR2 FYNNEI. The CDR3 is CASSLLGPVGTSNQPQHF. The CDR3 DNA follows: TGTGCCAGCAGTCTCTTGGGCCCAGTGGGAACTAGCAATCAGCCCCAGCATTTT.

V gene TRBV20-1 combines with J gene TRBJ2-7; 15 nucleotides line up with TRBD2. Germline loops: CDR1 DFQATT, CDR2 SNEGSKA (reference sequence). The CDR3 is made up of 17 amino acids. The V segment lost 3 bases and the J segment 4 bases; nucleotides outside the gene matches: 10. The CDR3 coding sequence is TGCAGTGCTAGTTTCGGACTAGCGGGAGGGCCCCGGTACGAGCAGTACTTC. Protein product: CSASFGLAGGPRYEQYF.

To note about this clonotype: A read error is possible here, since a much larger clone lies one base away. The V and J genes are TRBV5-1 and TRBJ1-2; TRBD1 matches at 8 bases. After removal of 6 bases from V and 7 bases from J, the junction contained 11 bases not matched to a gene. CDR3 length equals 14 residues. Germline CDR1 SGHRS, CDR2 YFSETQ. CDR3 sequence: CASNPWDRTLGYTF. For the CDR3, the DNA is TGCGCCAGCAACCCTTGGGACAGGACCCTTGGCTACACCTTC.

The chain joins TRBV11-2 to TRBJ2-7; 8 nucleotides match TRBD2. This CDR3 spans 14 amino acids. V was pared by 8 bases and J by 3 bases, with 9 bases of the junction left unmatched. Looked up from germline, CDR1 is SGHAT and CDR2 is FQNNGV. The CDR3 DNA reads as TGTGCCAGCGGCCAAGATCGGGGGGGCTACGAGCAGTACTTC. This translates into CASGQDRGGYEQYF.

This clonotype came up a few times. A much larger clonotype is one base distant, so this may be a read error. J is TRBJ2-3 and V is TRBV10-3; unclear D gene. This CDR3 region has 13 residues. CDR1 is ENHRY, CDR2 SYGVKD, per germline. The CDR3 DNA sequence: TGTGCCATCAGTGAGTCAGGACGCCCTACGCGGTATTTT. Translating gives CAISESGRPTRYF.

There are many counts of this clonotype. The chain links TRBV7-2 to TRBJ1-2; the match to TRBD1 covers 7 bases. The germline V gene encodes CDR1 SGHTA and CDR2 FQGNSA. The CDR3 is 14 amino acids. J gave up 8 bases and V 6 bases, and 12 bases lay outside the gene matches. The DNA of the CDR3 is TGTGCCAGCAGTCCCCCCGACAGGGTCGCAGGCTACACCTTC. Protein sequence: CASSPPDRVAGYTF.

This chain connects TRBV15 to TRBJ2-2; D ambiguous. This CDR3 is built from 13 residues. V lost 5 bases, J lost 5 bases, and 9 bases lay in between. Looked up from germline, CDR1 is LNHNV and CDR2 is YYDKDF (reference sequence). In nucleotides, the CDR3 is TGTGCCACCAGCGGCTCCACGACCGGGGAGCTGTTTTTT. This gives the protein CATSGSTTGELFF.

The genes are TRBV20-1 and TRBJ2-7; 7 nucleotides agree with TRBD1. Germline loops: CDR1 DFQATT, CDR2 SNEGSKA (reference sequence). V gave up 6 bases and J gave up 3 bases; unmatched junction bases: 5. This CDR3 has 12 amino acids. The CDR3 loop is CSARQGGYEQYF. In DNA, the CDR3 is TGCAGTGCCCGACAGGGTGGCTACGAGCAGTACTTC.

This clonotype was picked up many times. The chain is built from TRBV12-3 or TRBV12-4 and TRBJ1-2, with D possibly matching TRBD1 (6 bases). CDR3 length equals 13 residues. Trimming left V 5 bases short and J 7 bases short, with 14 bases between. The CDR3 loop reads CASSIDGQTGYTF. CDR3 DNA: TGTGCCAGCAGTATCGATGGACAGACTGGCTACACCTTC.

This clonotype was picked up one time. In DNA form, the CDR3 reads TGCAGTGCTAGGAGGGGAACTAATGAAGCTTTCTTT. Translated, it gives CSARRGTNEAFF. The rearrangement links TRBV20-1 to TRBJ1-1; a possible D gene is TRBD1 (5 bases). Germline CDR1 and CDR2: DFQATT and SNEGSKA (reference sequence). The CDR3 sequence is 12 residues long. V dropped 3 bases and J dropped 7 bases, with 12 bases sitting between them.

About this clonotype itself: Relative to the germline gene, one junction end is altered; a read error may explain this. The chain couples TRBV7-2 to TRBJ2-3; D is unresolved. Germline V gives CDR1 SGHTA, CDR2 FQGNSA. The CDR3 covers 14 residues. CDR3 sequence: CASSLGLPADRQYF. In nucleotides, the CDR3 is TGTGCCAGCAGCCTAGGCCTACCGGCAGATAGGCAGTATTTT.